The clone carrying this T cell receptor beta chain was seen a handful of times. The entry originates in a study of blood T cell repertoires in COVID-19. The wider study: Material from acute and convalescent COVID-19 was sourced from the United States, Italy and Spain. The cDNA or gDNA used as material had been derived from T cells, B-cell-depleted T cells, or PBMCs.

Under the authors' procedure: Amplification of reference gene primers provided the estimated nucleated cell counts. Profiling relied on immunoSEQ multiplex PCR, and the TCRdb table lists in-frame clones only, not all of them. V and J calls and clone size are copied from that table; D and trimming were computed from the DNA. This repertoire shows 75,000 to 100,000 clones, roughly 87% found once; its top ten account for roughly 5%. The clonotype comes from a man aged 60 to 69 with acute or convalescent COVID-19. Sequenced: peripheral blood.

CDR3 amino acids: CASSPRDWASGANVLTF. In DNA form, the CDR3 reads TGTGCCAGCTCACCTAGGGACTGGGCCTCTGGGGCCAACGTCCTGACTTTC. J is TRBJ2-6 and V is TRBV18; a weak D match, TRBD2 (6 bases). The CDR3 is made up of 17 amino acids. Germline V CDR1 and CDR2: KGHSH, LQKENI. With 3 bases removed from V and 0 bases from J, the gap between germline ends came to 12 bases.